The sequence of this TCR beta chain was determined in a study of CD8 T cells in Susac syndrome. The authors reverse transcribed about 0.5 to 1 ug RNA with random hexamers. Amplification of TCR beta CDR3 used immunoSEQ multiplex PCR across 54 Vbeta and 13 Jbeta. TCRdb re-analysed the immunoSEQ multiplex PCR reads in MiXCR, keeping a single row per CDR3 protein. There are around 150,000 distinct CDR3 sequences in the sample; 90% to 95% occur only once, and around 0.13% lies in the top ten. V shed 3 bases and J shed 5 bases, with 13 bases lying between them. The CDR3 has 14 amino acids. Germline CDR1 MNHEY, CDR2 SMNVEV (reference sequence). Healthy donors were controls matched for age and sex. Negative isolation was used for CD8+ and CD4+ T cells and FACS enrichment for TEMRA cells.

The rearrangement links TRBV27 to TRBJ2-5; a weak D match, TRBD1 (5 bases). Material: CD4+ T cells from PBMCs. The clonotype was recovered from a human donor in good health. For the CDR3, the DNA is TGTGCCAGCAGTTTTTGGGGCCTTAGGGAGACCCAGTACTTC. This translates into CASSFWGLRETQYF.